This T cell receptor (beta chain) was identified during a study of blood T cell repertoires in COVID-19 (dated by TCRdb to the early 2020s). In the study overall: The collaborator samples originated in the United States, Italy and Spain and spanned the acute and convalescent phases of COVID-19. Where HLA class I and class II types were available, the types were taken from metadata supplied by the sample provider, not from assay-based typing. The samples were drawn from the first 160 participants of the ongoing ImmuneRACE study and from more than 1,000 subjects provided by 6 global collaborators. The prospective study material was composed of cDNA or gDNA derived from T cells, B-cell-depleted T cells, or PBMCs. Sample metadata almost always included a de-identified subject ID, COVID-19 status, age in years and sex. Subjects who had been exposed to COVID-19, were actively infected with it, or had recovered from it provided the deeply sampled blood TCRbeta repertoires that made up the dataset. The repertoires were released in a freely available public database meant as a resource for research on the immune response to SARS-CoV-2. Study-wide findings and limitations: The amount of clinical and demographic metadata varied by source and participant and was provided uncurated.

The immunoSEQ Assay, a bias-controlled multiplex PCR, was used to amplify TCRbeta CDR3 regions from genomic DNA. In the original analysis: Nucleated cell counts per sample were estimated from amplification of reference gene primers within the assay. To quantify the absolute abundance of each unique TCRbeta CDR3 rearrangement, sequence reads were collapsed and filtered. For each sample, productive Simpson clonality was calculated as the square root of Simpson's diversity index across productive rearrangements. What TCRdb holds here is the immuneACCESS table cut down to in-frame rearrangements. Part of the clones is not present; checked against another copy, under half of the missing clones reflect an unresolved V gene, and the others are unexplained. Clone size and the V and J calls come from that table; the DNA yielded D and trimming. In all, the sample holds approximately 300,000 clones, and roughly nine tenths of those were seen once. Jointly, the top ten make up around 6% of the sample.

On this clone: The antigen it recognizes is unknown. Base qualities are not recorded, but no much larger clone differs from it by a single base.

Another Seattle source contributed samples from volunteer blood donors who had recovered from COVID-19. Whole blood was collected in K2EDTA tubes by collaborating institutions according to the institutions' own protocols. For TCRbeta analysis, collaborators shipped samples as frozen whole blood, isolated PBMCs, or DNA extracted from either of those sample types. The germline V gene sets CDR1 to LGHNA and CDR2 to YSLEER. Counted from cysteine to phenylalanine, this CDR3 has 16 amino acids. Only the CDR3 DNA stays, 48 bases, in frame from base 1. Relative to germline, V is missing 1 base and J is missing 1 base, with 4 bases of the junction outside any gene match.

In this chain, TRBV4-3 is recombined with TRBJ2-3, with 8 bases matching TRBD1. The sequence came from a man aged 18 to 35 who had recovered from COVID-19. Specimen: peripheral blood. The sequence in DNA is TGCGCCAGCAGCCAAGGGACAGGGTCGGGCACAGATACGCAGTATTTT. It encodes CASSQGTGSGTDTQYF.